This T cell receptor beta chain was captured in a study of blood T cell repertoires in COVID-19. Study details: The origin of the acute and convalescent COVID-19 samples was the United States, Italy and Spain. T cells, B-cell-depleted T cells, or PBMCs supplied cDNA or gDNA.

Authors' data handling: Reference gene primer amplification in the assay estimated nucleated cell counts. The protocol was immunoSEQ multiplex PCR, while the TCRdb copy is restricted to in-frame clones and leaves out a portion. That table gives V, J and clone size, and the DNA gave D and trimming. Found here are approximately 220,000 clones, 70% to 90% of them singletons; the top ten hold 2% to 2.5%. This CDR3 is 16 amino acids long. Per germline, CDR1 SGHNT and CDR2 YENEEA. V lost 4 bases to trimming and J lost 2 bases, with 18 bases between them. The rearrangement links TRBV11-3 to TRBJ2-7; D is undetermined. This sequence was found in a woman between 45 and 65 years old with acute or convalescent COVID-19. The sequenced sample was peripheral blood. The CDR3 sequence is CASSSRTDLYPYEQYF. The CDR3 DNA reads as TGTGCCAGCAGCTCCAGAACAGACCTCTATCCCTACGAGCAGTACTTC.